The rows below give T cell receptor beta chains drawn from one sample of a study of shared clonotypes between healthy human individuals. The table came from immunoSEQ multiplex PCR; TCRdb's copy has only in-frame clones and leaves some out. Counted here are about 2.2 million clones, about 93% occurring once; the ten biggest clones make up more than 1.5%. Sequenced: naive CD8+ T cells from PBMCs. The receptor set was obtained from a man between 18 and 35 years old in good health. Some clones in this sample may be carry-over from other donors' samples. Each CDR3 is given with its conserved first and last residue. A D gene is named only where the DNA matches it firmly. Size is stated for part of the rows, as once, few or many counts, or as a class when the clone is expanded.

v_gene,j_gene,abundance,d_gene,CDR3aa,CDR3nt
TRBV6-5,TRBJ1-1,-,TRBD1,CASRLTGEAFF,TGTGCCAGCAGACTGACAGGGGAGGCTTTCTTT
TRBV7-9,TRBJ2-7,-,-,CASSLSVGEQYF,TGTGCCAGCAGCTTATCCGTCGGGGAGCAGTACTTC
TRBV25-1,TRBJ2-7,-,TRBD1,CASSESRDSSYEQYF,TGTGCCAGCAGTGAATCCCGGGACAGCTCCTACGAGCAGTACTTC
TRBV4-1,TRBJ2-1,-,TRBD1,CASSQGRPTGGSYNEQFF,TGCGCCAGCAGCCAGGGGCGCCCGACAGGGGGCAGTTACAATGAGCAGTTCTTC
TRBV28,TRBJ1-2,-,TRBD1,CASSPFRTRGHLNYGYTF,TGTGCCAGCAGTCCCTTCAGGACCAGGGGGCATCTTAACTATGGCTACACCTTC
TRBV1,TRBJ2-1,-,-,CTSSHRPPGQGVRGHNEQFF,TGCACCAGCAGCCACAGACCACCGGGACAGGGGGTGAGAGGACACAATGAGCAGTTCTTC
TRBV7-8,TRBJ2-7,-,-,CASSFYQLYEQYF,TGTGCCAGCAGCTTCTACCAACTCTACGAGCAGTACTTC
TRBV6-1,TRBJ2-1,-,TRBD2,CASSGWTSELPEGFF,TGTGCCAGCAGTGGCTGGACTAGCGAATTACCAGAGGGGTTCTTC
TRBV27,TRBJ2-7,-,TRBD2,CASSPRSMAGAAYEQYF,TGTGCCAGCAGTCCCAGATCCATGGCGGGAGCGGCCTACGAGCAGTACTTC
TRBV11-2,TRBJ2-7,once,-,CASSLKAVSDGEQYF,TGTGCCAGCAGCTTAAAAGCGGTCAGCGACGGTGAGCAGTACTTC
TRBV6-4,TRBJ1-2,-,-,CASSDRNYGYTF,TGTGCCAGCAGTGACCGGAACTATGGCTACACCTTC
TRBV19,TRBJ1-5,-,TRBD1,CASSPRDRGLRQPQHF,TGTGCCAGTAGCCCCCGGGACAGGGGGCTTAGGCAGCCCCAGCATTTT
TRBV5-8,TRBJ2-7,-,-,CASRDEKLLRFYEQYF,TGTGCCAGCCGTGACGAAAAGCTGCTACGCTTCTACGAGCAGTACTTC
TRBV11-1,TRBJ2-1,-,-,CASSLARTLEQFF,TGTGCCAGCAGCTTAGCGCGGACACTCGAGCAGTTCTTC
TRBV6-6,TRBJ2-2,-,-,CASLDSYTGELFF,TGTGCCAGCTTGGACAGCTACACCGGGGAGCTGTTTTTT
TRBV9,TRBJ2-1,-,-,CASSSKTEQFF,TGTGCCAGCAGCTCCAAGACGGAGCAGTTCTTC
TRBV9,TRBJ2-7,-,-,CASSRETGTPSYEQYF,TGTGCCAGCAGCAGAGAAACCGGGACCCCTTCCTACGAGCAGTACTTC
TRBV6-1,TRBJ2-1,-,-,CASSELRVVPIYNEQFF,TGTGCCAGCAGTGAATTAAGGGTAGTCCCCATCTACAATGAGCAGTTCTTC
TRBV11-2,TRBJ2-7,-,-,CASRYTGGETREQYF,TGTGCCAGCAGATATACTGGCGGGGAAACGCGCGAGCAGTACTTC
TRBV19,TRBJ2-1,-,-,CASSIGQGLPNEQFF,TGTGCCAGTAGTATAGGGCAGGGGCTTCCCAATGAGCAGTTCTTC
TRBV2,TRBJ1-5,-,-,CASSENPLPTGYNQPQHF,TGTGCCAGCAGTGAAAATCCCCTCCCAACAGGGTACAATCAGCCCCAGCATTTT
TRBV6-4,TRBJ2-6,once,-,CASSPRGRLHNPLTF,TGTGCCAGCAGCCCTCGTGGAAGGCTCCATAATCCCTTGACTTTC
TRBV7-9,TRBJ2-6,-,-,CASSPTGANVLTF,TGTGCCAGCAGCCCGACTGGGGCCAACGTCCTGACTTTC
TRBV19,TRBJ1-5,-,TRBD1,CASQADRGLFNQPQHF,TGTGCCAGCCAGGCGGACAGGGGGCTATTTAATCAGCCCCAGCATTTT
TRBV28,TRBJ2-2,few,-,CASSLQGNTGELFF,TGTGCCAGCAGTTTACAGGGGAACACCGGGGAGCTGTTTTTT
TRBV7-9,TRBJ2-2,-,-,CATPGYSGRGGELFF,TGTGCCACCCCGGGTTACAGCGGTCGGGGCGGGGAGCTGTTTTTT
TRBV6-1,TRBJ2-1,-,-,CASSDIGPGEQFF,TGTGCCAGCAGTGACATTGGACCGGGAGAGCAGTTCTTC
TRBV27,TRBJ2-1,-,-,CASSLSLGGNEQFF,TGTGCCAGCAGTTTAAGTTTGGGGGGCAATGAGCAGTTCTTC
TRBV4-3,TRBJ1-2,-,-,CASSQGRGANYGYTF,TGCGCCAGCAGCCAAGGCCGGGGGGCTAACTATGGCTACACCTTC
TRBV2,TRBJ2-3,-,TRBD2,CASTPVAGGKYTQYF,TGTGCCAGCACCCCTGTAGCGGGGGGTAAATATACGCAGTATTTT
TRBV7-8,TRBJ1-4,-,-,CASTSRSGPYEKLFF,TGTGCCAGCACCTCCCGGTCAGGTCCCTATGAAAAACTGTTTTTT
TRBV6-1,TRBJ2-7,-,-,CASSKLGGEQYF,TGTGCCAGCAGCAAACTAGGAGGCGAGCAGTACTTC
TRBV19,TRBJ1-2,-,TRBD1,CASSMDRPYGYTF,TGTGCCAGTAGTATGGACAGGCCCTATGGCTACACCTTC
TRBV15,TRBJ1-4,-,-,CATSRVRTGEKLFF,TGTGCCACCAGCAGAGTTCGGACTGGTGAAAAACTGTTTTTT
TRBV7-9,TRBJ2-2,-,TRBD2,CASTQGGTSGRKIGELFF,TGTGCCAGCACCCAAGGCGGGACTAGCGGGAGAAAAATCGGGGAGCTGTTTTTT
TRBV13,TRBJ2-2,-,-,CASSLGDITGELFF,TGTGCCAGCAGCTTGGGCGATATCACCGGGGAGCTGTTTTTT
TRBV4-1,TRBJ2-7,-,TRBD2,CASSQGRASGTYEQYF,TGCGCCAGCAGCCAAGGCCGGGCTAGCGGGACTTACGAGCAGTACTTC
TRBV28,TRBJ2-7,-,TRBD2,CASRGTSEAEQYF,TGTGCCAGCAGGGGGACTAGCGAGGCCGAGCAGTACTTC
TRBV15,TRBJ2-1,-,TRBD1,CATSKSGGPGEQFF,TGTGCCACCAGCAAGTCAGGGGGCCCTGGTGAGCAGTTCTTC
TRBV11-2,TRBJ1-5,-,-,CASSSSGQPQHF,TGTGCCAGCAGCTCTAGTGGGCAGCCCCAGCATTTT
TRBV9,TRBJ1-4,-,TRBD1,CASSAGTGGGREKLFF,TGTGCCAGCAGCGCCGGGACAGGGGGCGGGCGGGAAAAACTGTTTTTT
TRBV14,TRBJ1-1,few,-,CASSHFHEAFF,TGTGCCAGCAGCCATTTCCACGAAGCTTTCTTT
TRBV5-4,TRBJ1-1,-,-,CASSLDSLRLPPEAFF,TGTGCCAGCAGCTTGGATTCCCTAAGGCTTCCCCCTGAAGCTTTCTTT
TRBV7-8,TRBJ2-1,-,-,CASSVDPVEQFF,TGTGCCAGCAGCGTCGATCCGGTTGAGCAGTTCTTC
TRBV5-1,TRBJ2-1,-,-,CASRYGASLNEQFF,TGCGCCAGCAGATATGGGGCATCCCTCAATGAGCAGTTCTTC
TRBV28,TRBJ2-3,-,-,CASNEGGPITDTQYF,TGTGCCAGCAATGAAGGCGGCCCCATCACAGATACGCAGTATTTT
TRBV7-9,TRBJ2-6,few,-,CASSLREGSGANVLTF,TGTGCCAGCAGCTTGCGTGAGGGGAGTGGGGCCAACGTCCTGACTTTC
TRBV14,TRBJ2-7,once,-,CASSDLRYHEQYF,TGTGCCAGCAGCGATTTACGCTACCACGAGCAGTACTTC
TRBV5-6,TRBJ1-1,few,-,CASSFQRNTEAFF,TGTGCCAGCAGCTTTCAGAGGAACACTGAAGCTTTCTTT
TRBV13,TRBJ2-7,-,TRBD1,CASSSGTGIYEQYF,TGTGCCAGCAGCTCCGGGACAGGGATCTACGAGCAGTACTTC
TRBV7-4,TRBJ2-7,-,TRBD1,CASRYGTGDHEQYF,TGTGCCAGCAGATACGGGACAGGGGATCACGAGCAGTACTTC
TRBV9,TRBJ1-2,-,-,CASSVAGSPNYGYTF,TGTGCCAGCAGCGTAGCCGGCAGTCCTAACTATGGCTACACCTTC
TRBV5-4,TRBJ1-1,few,TRBD1,CASSLDRGITEAFF,TGTGCCAGCAGCTTGGACAGGGGGATCACTGAAGCTTTCTTT
TRBV30,TRBJ2-1,-,-,CAWSDLASYNEQFF,TGTGCCTGGAGCGACCTAGCCTCCTACAATGAGCAGTTCTTC